These 28 T cell receptor beta chains originate from one sample sequenced in a study of metastatic and nonmetastatic thyroid tumors. TCRdb re-clonotyped the PCR reads through MiXCR. The sample has over 20,000 clones, roughly an eighth seen once. Until they underwent thyroid surgery, no patient had received any treatment. Sequenced sample: blood. The origin of the receptors is a male donor with papillary thyroid cancer or a benign thyroid nodule (not recorded which). Some clones in this sample may be carry-over from other donors' samples.

This clone was picked up many times. This rearrangement joins TRBV10-3 to TRBJ2-3; perhaps D is TRBD1 or TRBD2 (5 bases each). The CDR3 is 13 amino acids. The germline V gene has CDR1 ENHRY and CDR2 SYGVKD. Trimming took 10 bases from V and 0 from J, leaving 11 bases between them. The CDR3 bases are TGTGCCACCGGGACCCAGAGCACAGATACGCAGTATTTT. Translating gives CATGTQSTDTQYF.

This clone showed up many times. For the CDR3, the DNA is TGCGCCAGCAGCGGACAGGGAGCAGATACGCAGTATTTT. It codes for CASSGQGADTQYF. This sequence joins TRBV10-1 and TRBJ2-3; 8 bases are shared with TRBD1. The CDR3 is 13 residues long. Germline values: CDR1 WNHNN, CDR2 SYGVQD (reference sequence). V lost 6 bases to trimming and J lost 4 bases; unmatched junction nucleotides: 3.

The sample holds many counts of this clone. This may come from a read error, since a much larger clone is one base off. The chain links TRBV12-3 or TRBV12-4 to TRBJ2-1; no definite D call. CDR3 size: 11 residues. The V end was cut by 4 bases, the J end by 6 bases, with 4 bases between. CDR3 in amino acids: CASSCFNEQFF. CDR3 coding DNA: TGTGCCAGCAGTTGTTTCAATGAGCAGTTCTTC.

This clone was detected a few times. The chain combines TRBV28 with TRBJ1-5; D is uncertain. Germline CDR1 reads MDHEN; CDR2 reads SYDVKM. This CDR3 has 14 amino acids. The V end was cut by 6 bases, the J end by 0 bases, with 9 bases between. The CDR3 is CASRWPYSNQPQHF. DNA for the CDR3: TGTGCCAGCAGGTGGCCCTATAGCAATCAGCCCCAGCATTTT.

This clone has ten or more counts. The rearrangement joins TRBV19 to TRBJ1-4; D gene ambiguous. V was pared by 3 bases and J by 6 bases, with 11 bases between. The CDR3 totals 14 residues. Germline CDR1 and CDR2: LNHDA and SQIVND (reference sequence). The CDR3 nucleotides read TGTGCCAGTAGTATTTCCGGTCGGGATGAAAAACTGTTTTTT. It specifies CASSISGRDEKLFF.

Notes on this clone: Since the CDR3 does not end with the conserved phenylalanine or tryptophan, this likely comes from a read error. No DNA is shown, since the ends of the CDR3 on it are uncertain; the CDR3 is the one TCRdb lists. The chain employs TRBV7-6 and TRBJ2-7; the D call of TRBD2 is as the table states it, not checked on the DNA. The CDR3 spans 8 amino acids, including both terminal residues. CDR1 and CDR2 (germline): SGHVS, FNYEAQ. The CDR3 is CASSLGAG.

By frequency in the sample, this clone is medium-sized. The V gene is TRBV6-4, the J gene TRBJ2-2; 7 bases align to TRBD2. Unmatched junction bases numbered 4, after V lost 0 bases and J lost 3 bases. Germline V gene lookup returns CDR1 MRHNA and CDR2 SNTAGT. This CDR3 contains 16 residues. CDR3 in DNA: TGTGCCAGCAGTGACTCGATAACTAGCGACACCGGGGAGCTGTTTTTT. Translated, it gives CASSDSITSDTGELFF.

This clone occurred many times. The rearrangement uses TRBV20-1 and TRBJ1-1, with TRBD1 as a possible D gene (6 bases). The CDR3 covers 16 residues. CDR1 and CDR2 (germline): DFQATT, SNEGSKA (reference sequence). V lost 3 bases and J 7 bases, leaving 24 bases between the germline ends. CDR3 sequence (DNA): TGCAGTGCTAGGGTGGGTCGGGGGCAGGAGCTTATTGAAGCTTTCTTT. Translating it yields CSARVGRGQELIEAFF.

The rearrangement uses TRBV7-3 and TRBJ1-5; 7 positions match TRBD1. Looked up from germline, CDR1 is SGHTA and CDR2 is FQGTGA. The trim removed 3 bases at V and 1 base at J, leaving 0 bases unmatched. The CDR3 is 14 amino acids. CDR3 sequence reads: CASSLTGSNQPQHF. The CDR3 nucleotides are TGTGCCAGCAGCTTGACAGGGAGCAATCAGCCCCAGCATTTT. The full variable domain, its missing parts supplied by reference TRBV7-3 and TRBJ1-5, is GAGVSQTPSNKVTEKGKYVELRCDPISGHTALYWYRQSLGQGPEFLIYFQGTGAADDSGLPNDRFFAVRPEGSVSTLKIQRTERGDSAVYLCASSLTGSNQPQHFGDGTRLSIL.

This chain joins TRBV11-2 and TRBJ2-2; D not certain. The V end lost 5 bases, the J end lost 7 bases, and 5 bases lay between the germline ends. The CDR3 contains 11 residues. Germline V gene lookup returns CDR1 SGHAT and CDR2 FQNNGV. CDR3 protein: CASSGVGELFF. CDR3 DNA: TGTGCCAGCAGCGGGGTCGGGGAGCTGTTTTTT.

In this sample, this clone turned up many times. The junction departs from the called germline gene at one end, perhaps through a read error. The chain carries TRBV27 and TRBJ2-7; TRBD2 matches 10 bases. CDR1 and CDR2 (germline): MNHEY, SMNVEV (reference sequence). This CDR3 is built from 14 residues. This CDR3 reads CASSLWTSGYGQYF. In DNA, the CDR3 is TGTGCCAGCAGTTTATGGACTAGCGGTTACGGGCAGTACTTC.

The chain joins TRBV7-8 to TRBJ2-2; no reliable D call. The V gene lost 5 bases and the J gene lost 1 base, with 5 bases spanning the gap. This CDR3 is 13 amino acids long. Germline V CDR1 and CDR2: SGHVS, FQNEAQ. The DNA of the CDR3 is TGTGCCAGCAGCCCGAAGAACACCGGGGAGCTGTTTTTT. Translation: CASSPKNTGELFF.

This clone was seen repeatedly, ten times or more. The chain has TRBV30 and TRBJ1-5; 8 bases are shared with TRBD1. The CDR3 totals 15 residues. The J segment lost 1 base and the V segment lost 2 bases, leaving 4 bases of the junction unmatched. Per the germline V gene, CDR1 is GTSNPN and CDR2 is SVGIG (reference sequence). CDR3 bases: TGTGCCTGGAGTTCGGGACAGGCGAGCAATCAGCCCCAGCATTTT. It encodes CAWSSGQASNQPQHF.

This clone was seen repeatedly, ten times or more. The V gene is TRBV19, the J gene TRBJ2-7; TRBD1 matches at 7 bases. This CDR3 has 16 amino acids. V shed 5 bases, J shed 0 bases, and the junction held 10 bases outside the gene matches. The V gene's germline CDR1 is LNHDA and CDR2 SQIVND (reference sequence). The CDR3 coding sequence is TGTGCCAGTAGTCTCGGACAGGTCGTTAGCTCCTACGAGCAGTACTTC. This translates into CASSLGQVVSSYEQYF.

This clone counts as medium-sized. The rearrangement uses TRBV2 and TRBJ2-7, with 8 bases aligning to TRBD2. Germline trimming cut 2 bases from V and 1 base from J; bases unmatched to any gene: 4. CDR1 and CDR2 from the germline V gene are SNHLY and FYNNEI. This CDR3 contains 15 residues. The DNA of the CDR3 is TGTGCCAGCAGTGAACGGGGGGGTCCGTCCTACGAGCAGTACTTC. Translated, it gives CASSERGGPSYEQYF.

The chain employs TRBV19 and TRBJ1-5; no clear D. The CDR3 length is 12 residues. The germline V gene encodes CDR1 LNHDA and CDR2 SQIVND (reference sequence). Trimming pared 7 bases from V and 5 bases from J, leaving 9 bases between. CDR3 amino acids: CASTGLDQPQHF. CDR3 DNA: TGTGCCAGTACAGGATTGGATCAGCCCCAGCATTTT.

This clone was observed many times. This sequence joins TRBV9 and TRBJ2-2; a possible D gene is TRBD2 (6 bases). Germline V CDR1 and CDR2: SGDLS, YYNGEE. Between the trimmed V and J ends, which lost 4 bases and 0 bases, there was a span of 13 bases. CDR3 length: 16 amino acids. The CDR3 DNA sequence: TGTGCCAGCAGCCCCCGGAGGGGTACGAACACCGGGGAGCTGTTTTTT. Its protein product is CASSPRRGTNTGELFF.

This clone has more than one count but fewer than ten. This chain joins TRBV5-1 and TRBJ2-2; 9 nucleotides match TRBD1. The germline V gene has CDR1 SGHRS and CDR2 YFSETQ. This CDR3 has 16 amino acids. V shed 5 bases and J 2 bases; nucleotides not matched to a gene: 7. The CDR3 bases are TGCGCCAGCAGAACGGGACAGGGTCTTAACACCGGGGAGCTGTTTTTT. Translating gives CASRTGQGLNTGELFF.

This clone was seen ten or more times. The V call is TRBV4-1, the J call TRBJ2-1; 7 positions match TRBD2. The CDR3 totals 14 residues. Looked up from germline, CDR1 is MGHRA and CDR2 is YSYEKL. After removal of 3 bases from V and 5 bases from J, the junction contained 4 bases not matched to a gene. This CDR3 is CASSQRLANNEQFF. The CDR3, as DNA: TGCGCCAGCAGCCAGAGACTAGCTAACAATGAGCAGTTCTTC.

This clone was detected ten times or more. The gene calls are TRBV5-1 and TRBJ2-7, with unresolved D. Between the trimmed V and J ends, which lost 1 base and 5 bases, there was a span of 10 bases. Germline CDR1 SGHRS, CDR2 YFSETQ. The CDR3 loop spans 13 amino acids. The CDR3 DNA follows: TGCGCCAGCAGCTTGATGCAGCGCGACGAGCAGTACTTC. This translates into CASSLMQRDEQYF.

This clone was recorded only once. V and J are TRBV5-1 and TRBJ2-2, with a possible D match to TRBD1 (5 bases). CDR1 and CDR2 (germline): SGHRS, YFSETQ. This CDR3 contains 14 residues. V lost 3 bases to trimming and J lost 3 bases, with 9 bases between them. For the CDR3, the DNA is TGCGCCAGCAGCTGGGTAGGGGACACCGGGGAGCTGTTTTTT. Translation gives CASSWVGDTGELFF.

The chain couples TRBV6-2 or TRBV6-3 to TRBJ2-6, with D tentatively TRBD1 (6 bases). The CDR3 covers 18 residues. With 6 bases removed from V and 0 bases from J, the gap between germline ends came to 18 bases. The germline CDR1 and CDR2 sequences are MNHEY and SVGEGT. Here the CDR3 DNA reads TGTGCCAGCAGGCTAGGACAGCTGGTATTCTCTGGGGCCAACGTCCTGACTTTC. Protein sequence: CASRLGQLVFSGANVLTF.

The rearrangement links TRBV5-6 to TRBJ2-7; 7 nucleotides match TRBD2. Per the germline V gene, CDR1 is SGHDT and CDR2 is YYEEEE. The CDR3 is 15 amino acids. After removal of 2 bases from V and 3 bases from J, the junction contained 8 bases not matched to a gene. In DNA, the CDR3 is TGTGCCAGCAGCTTTAACAGCGGGGCTCTCTACGAGCAGTACTTC. This translates into CASSFNSGALYEQYF.

This clone was counted ten times or more. CDR3 nucleotide sequence: TGTGCCAGCAGGCCGACGCCGGGACAGGGCAGGGACATTCAGTACTTC. Translating it yields CASRPTPGQGRDIQYF. The chain recombines TRBV28 with TRBJ2-4; 9 bases match TRBD1. This CDR3 contains 16 residues. J was trimmed by 8 bases and V by 6 bases; bases with no gene match: 14. Germline lookup yields CDR1 MDHEN and CDR2 SYDVKM.

This clone showed up just a few times. CDR3 sequence: CASSHIRDRAFGYTF. The CDR3 bases are TGTGCCAGCAGCCACATCCGGGACAGGGCGTTCGGCTACACCTTC. This chain joins TRBV16 and TRBJ1-2, with TRBD1 matching over 9 bases. CDR3 length: 15 residues. V gave up 3 bases and J gave up 8 bases; unmatched junction bases: 10. Germline CDR1 KGHSY, CDR2 FQNENV.

The rearrangement links TRBV7-3 to TRBJ2-2; D is uncertain. V dropped 2 bases and J dropped 1 base, with 8 bases sitting between them. The germline gives CDR1 SGHTA, CDR2 FQGTGA. The CDR3 is made up of 15 amino acids. Here the CDR3 DNA reads TGTGCCAGCAGCTTAGAACCGGGGAACACCGGGGAGCTGTTTTTT. It yields the protein CASSLEPGNTGELFF. Full variable domain (rest looked up from reference TRBV7-3 and TRBJ2-2): GAGVSQTPSNKVTEKGKYVELRCDPISGHTALYWYRQSLGQGPEFLIYFQGTGAADDSGLPNDRFFAVRPEGSVSTLKIQRTERGDSAVYLCASSLEPGNTGELFFGEGSRLTVL.

By share, this clone counts as medium-sized. The chain employs TRBV24-1 and TRBJ2-7; no definite D call. Germline values: CDR1 KGHDR, CDR2 SFDVKD. V was cut by 1 base and J by 2 bases, with 5 bases left in between. CDR3 length: 13 residues. CDR3 coding DNA: TGTGCCACCAGTGATTTTGACGCCTACGAGCAGTACTTC. Protein product: CATSDFDAYEQYF.

In this sample, this clone turned up many times. The junction differs from germline at one of its ends, possibly a read error. CDR3 coding DNA: TGCGCCGGCAGCTTTCGGGACAGGGGCACTGAAGCTTTCTTT. This sequence encodes CAGSFRDRGTEAFF. The chain combines TRBV5-1 with TRBJ1-1, with 10 positions matching TRBD1. Germline CDR1 reads SGHRS; CDR2 reads YFSETQ. The CDR3 is made up of 14 amino acids.